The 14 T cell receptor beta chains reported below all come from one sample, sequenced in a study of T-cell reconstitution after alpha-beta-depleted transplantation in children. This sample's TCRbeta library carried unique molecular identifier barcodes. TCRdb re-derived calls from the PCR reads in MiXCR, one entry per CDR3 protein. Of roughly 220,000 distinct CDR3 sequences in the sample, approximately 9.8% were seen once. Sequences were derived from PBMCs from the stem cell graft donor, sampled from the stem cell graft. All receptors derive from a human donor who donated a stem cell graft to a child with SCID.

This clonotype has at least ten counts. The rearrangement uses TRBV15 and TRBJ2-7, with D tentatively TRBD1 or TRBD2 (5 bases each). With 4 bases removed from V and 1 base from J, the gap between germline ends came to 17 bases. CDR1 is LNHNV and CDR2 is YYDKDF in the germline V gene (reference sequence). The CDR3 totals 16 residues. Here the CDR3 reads CATSTGWGFSSYEQYF. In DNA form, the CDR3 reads TGTGCCACCAGCACCGGCTGGGGGTTTTCGTCCTACGAGCAGTACTTC.

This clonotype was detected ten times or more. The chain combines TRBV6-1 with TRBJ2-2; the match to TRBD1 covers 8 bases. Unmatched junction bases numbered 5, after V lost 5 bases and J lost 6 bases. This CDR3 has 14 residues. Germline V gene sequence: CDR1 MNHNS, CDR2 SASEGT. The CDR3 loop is CASSRQGFAGELFF. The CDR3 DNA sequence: TGTGCCAGCAGTAGACAGGGGTTCGCCGGGGAGCTGTTTTTT.

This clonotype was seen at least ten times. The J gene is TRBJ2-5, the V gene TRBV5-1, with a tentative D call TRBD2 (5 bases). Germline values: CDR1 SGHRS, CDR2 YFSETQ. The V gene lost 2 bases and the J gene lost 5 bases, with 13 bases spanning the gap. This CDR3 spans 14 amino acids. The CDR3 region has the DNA TGCGCCAGCAGCTTCAGTGGGGAGTGGGAGACCCAGTACTTC. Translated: CASSFSGEWETQYF.

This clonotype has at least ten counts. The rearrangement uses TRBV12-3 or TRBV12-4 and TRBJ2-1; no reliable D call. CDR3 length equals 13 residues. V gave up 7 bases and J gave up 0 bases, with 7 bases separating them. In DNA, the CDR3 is TGTGCCAGCACGATTAGCTCCTACAATGAGCAGTTCTTC. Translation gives CASTISSYNEQFF.

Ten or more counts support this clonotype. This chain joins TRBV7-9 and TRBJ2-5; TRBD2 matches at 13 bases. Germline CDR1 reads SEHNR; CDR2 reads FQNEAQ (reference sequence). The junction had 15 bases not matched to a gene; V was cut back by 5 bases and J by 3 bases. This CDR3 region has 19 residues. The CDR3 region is CASSDRLAGGPYDKETQYF. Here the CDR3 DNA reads TGTGCCAGCAGCGATCGACTAGCGGGGGGCCCCTACGACAAAGAGACCCAGTACTTC.

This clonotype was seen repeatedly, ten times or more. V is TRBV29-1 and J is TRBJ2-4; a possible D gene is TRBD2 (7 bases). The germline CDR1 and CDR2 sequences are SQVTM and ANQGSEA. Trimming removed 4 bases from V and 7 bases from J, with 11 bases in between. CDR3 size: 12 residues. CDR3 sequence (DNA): TGCAGCGTTGTGGGGGGGCCTAACATTCAGTACTTC. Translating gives CSVVGGPNIQYF.

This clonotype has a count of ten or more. The CDR3 is CSAMSRGQSTDTQYF. DNA of the CDR3: TGCAGTGCTATGAGCAGGGGCCAAAGCACAGATACGCAGTATTTT. J is TRBJ2-3 and V is TRBV20-1; TRBD1 is a possible D gene (6 bases). Germline V gene lookup returns CDR1 DFQATT and CDR2 SNEGSKA (reference sequence). V was trimmed by 4 bases and J by 0 bases, leaving 14 bases between them. CDR3 length: 15 amino acids.

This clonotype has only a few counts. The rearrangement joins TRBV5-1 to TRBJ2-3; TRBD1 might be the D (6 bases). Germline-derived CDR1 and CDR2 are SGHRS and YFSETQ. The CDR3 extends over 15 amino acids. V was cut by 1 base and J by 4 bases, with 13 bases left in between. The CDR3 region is CASSLLYGGPDTQYF. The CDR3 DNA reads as TGCGCCAGCAGCTTGCTTTATGGGGGCCCAGATACGCAGTATTTT.

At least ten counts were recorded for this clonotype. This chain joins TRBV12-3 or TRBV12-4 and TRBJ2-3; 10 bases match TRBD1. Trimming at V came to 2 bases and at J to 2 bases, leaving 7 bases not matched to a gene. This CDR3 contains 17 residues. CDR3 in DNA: TGTGCCAGCAGTTTAAGGGGACAGGGGACTTCCACAGATACGCAGTATTTT. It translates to CASSLRGQGTSTDTQYF.

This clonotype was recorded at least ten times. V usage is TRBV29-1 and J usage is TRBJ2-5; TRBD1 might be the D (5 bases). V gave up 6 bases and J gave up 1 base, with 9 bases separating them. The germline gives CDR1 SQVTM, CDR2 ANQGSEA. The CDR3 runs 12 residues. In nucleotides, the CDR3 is TGCAGCGTGTACAGGCCCCAAGAGACCCAGTACTTC. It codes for CSVYRPQETQYF. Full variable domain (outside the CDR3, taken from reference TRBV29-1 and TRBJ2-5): SAVISQKPSRDICQRGTSLTIQCQVDSQVTMMFWYRQQPGQSLTLIATANQGSEATYESGFVIDKFPISRPNLTFSTLTVSNMSPEDSSIYLCSVYRPQETQYFGPGTRLLVL.

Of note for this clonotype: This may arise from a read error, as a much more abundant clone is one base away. DNA of the CDR3: TGCTGTGCTAGAGAAATAGATGGGGGGGGAGAGACCCAGTACTTC. The encoded protein is CCAREIDGGGETQYF. The chain joins TRBV20-1 to TRBJ2-5; 7 bases line up with TRBD2. The V gene's germline CDR1 is DFQATT and CDR2 SNEGSKA (reference sequence). The CDR3 is 15 amino acids.

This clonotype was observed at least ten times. The DNA for the CDR3 is TGCGCCAGCAGCAGGGGGGGAAGTCAAGAGACCCAGTACTTC. Its translation is CASSRGGSQETQYF. The chain has TRBV5-1 and TRBJ2-5; TRBD2 might be the D (7 bases). The V end was cut by 4 bases, the J end by 2 bases, with 12 bases between. Germline CDR1 and CDR2: SGHRS and YFSETQ. The CDR3 contains 14 residues.

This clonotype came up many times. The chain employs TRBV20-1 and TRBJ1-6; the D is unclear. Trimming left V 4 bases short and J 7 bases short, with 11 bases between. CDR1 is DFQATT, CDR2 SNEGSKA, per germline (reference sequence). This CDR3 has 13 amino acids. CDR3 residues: CSAKTGTNSPLHF. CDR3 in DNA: TGCAGTGCTAAGACCGGTACAAATTCACCCCTCCACTTT.

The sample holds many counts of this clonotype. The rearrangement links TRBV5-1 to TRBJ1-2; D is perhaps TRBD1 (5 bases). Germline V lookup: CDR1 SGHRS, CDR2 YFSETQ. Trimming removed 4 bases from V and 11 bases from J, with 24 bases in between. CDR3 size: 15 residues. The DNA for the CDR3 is TGCGCCAGCAGCCTTGCGGGGCGGGCCCACAAGGGGTACACCTTC. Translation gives CASSLAGRAHKGYTF. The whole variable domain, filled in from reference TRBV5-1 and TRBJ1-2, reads KAGVTQTPRYLIKTRGQQVTLSCSPISGHRSVSWYQQTPGQGLQFLFEYFSETQRNKGNFPGRFSGRQFSNSRSEMNVSTLELGDSALYLCASSLAGRAHKGYTFGSGTRLTVV.